This TCR beta chain comes out of a study of T cell responses to AZD1222 COVID-19 vaccine. The protocol was immunoSEQ multiplex PCR, while the TCRdb copy is restricted to in-frame clones and leaves out a portion. This table holds 85,000 to 100,000 clones, around nine tenths found once. CDR3 length: 15 residues. Germline V gene data show CDR1 as MDHEN and CDR2 as SYDVKM. Trimming cost V 6 bases and J 5 bases; bases outside gene matches: 12. The sequence came from an adult in good health. This specimen consisted of peripheral blood, obtained on day 0 of AZD1222 vaccination. J is TRBJ2-5 and V is TRBV28, with 7 nucleotides matching TRBD2. CDR3 sequence reads: CASRSPREGLETQYF. As DNA, the CDR3 is TGTGCCAGCAGGTCCCCGAGGGAGGGGTTGGAGACCCAGTACTTC.